The T cell receptor (beta chain) described here comes from a study of T-cell reconstitution after alpha-beta-depleted transplantation in children. V was pared by 3 bases and J by 0 bases, with 8 bases between. The CDR3 runs to 16 residues. Germline CDR1 reads KGHDR; CDR2 reads SFDVKD. The TCRbeta library was prepared with unique molecular identifiers. TCRdb re-derived calls from the PCR reads in MiXCR, one entry per CDR3 protein. The table has approximately 520,000 distinct CDR3 sequences, roughly 11% seen once. The chain joins TRBV24-1 to TRBJ2-6, with D perhaps matching TRBD1 (6 bases). Sequencing used PBMCs, mostly from graft donor cells, obtained 180 days after TCRalphabeta/CD19-depleted stem cell transplant. The TCR comes from a female patient aged 2-15 years who had a stem cell transplant for aplastic anemia, so the T cells may come from the graft donor. Here the CDR3 reads CATSDPDSSGANVLTF. DNA of the CDR3: TGTGCCACCAGTGATCCGGACAGCTCTGGGGCCAACGTCCTGACTTTC.